The 8 T cell receptor beta chains below all came from one sample that was sequenced in a study of Ad26.COV2.S vaccination and SARS-CoV-2 variants. Data came from immunoSEQ multiplex PCR; TCRdb stores just in-frame clones and leaves some out. Among some 350,000 clones listed, about 91% were seen once. The sequencing used peripheral blood, collected after recovery from COVID-19. The source is a human donor who had recovered from COVID-19.

The gene calls are TRBV11-2 and TRBJ2-5; 11 bases map to TRBD2. V dropped 0 bases and J dropped 0; count of bases not matched to a gene: 6. This CDR3 spans 18 amino acids. CDR1 is SGHAT and CDR2 is FQNNGV in the germline V gene. The CDR3 nucleotides are TGTGCCAGCAGCTTAGAGGGGGCTAGCGGGGGGTACCAAGAGACCCAGTACTTC. This sequence encodes CASSLEGASGGYQETQYF.

The rearrangement uses TRBV7-3 and TRBJ2-1; perhaps TRBD2 as D (6 bases). Germline assignment: CDR1 SGHTA and CDR2 FQGTGA. CDR3 length: 13 amino acids. V was trimmed by 2 bases and J by 7 bases, leaving 9 bases between them. CDR3 nucleotides: TGTGCCAGCAGCTTATGGGCGGGGAATGAGCAGTTCTTC. Translation gives CASSLWAGNEQFF.

This chain links TRBV18 with TRBJ1-1; tentatively, D is TRBD1 (5 bases). This CDR3 is built from 15 residues. V lost 3 bases to trimming and J lost 1 base, with 12 bases between them. From germline, CDR1 is KGHSH and CDR2 LQKENI. CDR3 sequence: CASSPGGSGNTEAFF. In DNA form, the CDR3 reads TGTGCCAGCTCACCGGGGGGATCGGGGAACACTGAAGCTTTCTTT.

The V and J genes are TRBV19 and TRBJ2-2; the match to TRBD1 covers 9 bases. V lost 4 bases to trimming and J lost 4 bases; unmatched junction nucleotides: 10. CDR3 size: 17 residues. Germline V CDR1 and CDR2: LNHDA, SQIVND (reference sequence). This CDR3 is CASSTILQGASTGELFF. For the CDR3, the DNA is TGTGCCAGTAGTACCATTTTACAGGGGGCGAGCACCGGGGAGCTGTTTTTT.

The chain links TRBV5-4 to TRBJ1-2; D gene uncertain. Between the trimmed V and J ends, which lost 0 bases and 4 bases, there was a span of 10 bases. The V gene's germline CDR1 is SGHNT and CDR2 YYREEE (reference sequence). The CDR3 loop spans 14 amino acids. The CDR3 DNA reads as TGTGCCAGCAGCTTGGCCGGGCAGATCTATGGCTACACCTTC. It specifies CASSLAGQIYGYTF.

The chain joins TRBV27 to TRBJ2-7; D uncertain. Between the trimmed V and J ends, which lost 10 bases and 1 base, there was a span of 8 bases. The CDR3 is made up of 11 amino acids. Per the germline V gene, CDR1 is MNHEY and CDR2 is SMNVEV (reference sequence). DNA of the CDR3: TGTGCCACTACTAATTCCTACGAGCAGTACTTC. Protein product: CATTNSYEQYF.

The J gene is TRBJ2-5, the V gene TRBV18; D may be TRBD2 (6 bases). V lost 6 bases to trimming and J lost 1 base, with 15 bases between them. The CDR3 runs 15 residues. CDR1 KGHSH and CDR2 LQKENI come from the germline V gene. Here the CDR3 DNA reads TGTGCCAGCTCCCCCCCGGGAGCGGCCCAAGAGACCCAGTACTTC. Its protein product is CASSPPGAAQETQYF.

This chain connects TRBV6-5 to TRBJ2-1; possibly TRBD2 for D (5 bases). The CDR3 runs to 13 residues. CDR1 is MNHEY, CDR2 SVGAGI, per germline. V was cut by 6 bases and J by 7 bases, with 13 bases left in between. CDR3 in DNA: TGTGCCAGCAGCCAAACAGCGGTGAATGAGCAGTTCTTC. Protein product: CASSQTAVNEQFF.